This entry concerns a single T cell receptor (beta chain). The antigen remains undetermined. This specimen comes from a study of T cell repertoires in cytomegalovirus infection. Study-wide results and limits: The ex vivo response was dominated by HLA-C-restricted CMV-specific TCR beta clonotypes.

The length of the CDR3 is 12 residues. CDR1 is MNHEY, CDR2 SVGEGT, per germline. Trimming cost V 6 bases and J 8 bases, with 11 bases left between them. MiXCR, applied by TCRdb to the reads, yields one record per CDR3 protein. The sample holds 150,000 to 200,000 distinct CDR3 sequences, roughly 14% seen once. The receptor was isolated from a human donor in good health (CMV status not recorded). Some clones in this sample may be carry-over from other donors' samples. Sequenced input: PBMCs. This sequence joins TRBV6-2 or TRBV6-3 and TRBJ2-1; no firm D call. The CDR3 region has the DNA TGTGCCAGCAGCGATCCCATAGATGAGCAGTTCTTC. This sequence encodes CASSDPIDEQFF.